These 32 T cell receptor beta chains share one sample of origin, sequenced in a study of CD8+ T cells in alopecia areata. Reverse transcribed after extraction, RNA yielded cDNA as the sequencing template. Profiled with immunoSEQ multiplex PCR; TCRdb holds only in-frame clones, not every one. The sample contains 110,000 or so clones, roughly 63% of which appear only once. Treatment specified: oral pan-JAK inhibitor, 5-10 mg twice daily. The input for sequencing was CD8+ T cells sorted from blood, taken at week 4, from a patient treated with tofacitinib. All receptors come from a human donor with alopecia areata.

There are a few counts of this clone. The V and J genes are TRBV25-1 and TRBJ1-1; no reliable D call. Germline V gives CDR1 MGHDK, CDR2 SYGVNS. The V end lost 3 bases, the J end lost 4 bases, and 6 bases lay between the germline ends. This CDR3 spans 12 amino acids. As DNA, the CDR3 is TGTGCCAGCAGTGAGGGATTCACTGAAGCTTTCTTT. This sequence encodes CASSEGFTEAFF.

This chain uses TRBV29-1 with TRBJ1-3; D remains ambiguous. CDR3 length: 14 residues. Trimming stripped 7 bases from V and 0 bases from J, with 13 bases between. Germline lookup yields CDR1 SQVTM and CDR2 ANQGSEA. CDR3 residues: CSARLQSSGNTIYF. CDR3 in DNA: TGCAGCGCCCGCCTACAGTCCTCTGGAAACACCATATATTTT.

The V call is TRBV30, the J call TRBJ1-2; 10 bases align to TRBD1. V was pared by 5 bases and J by 4 bases, with 7 bases of the junction left unmatched. Germline CDR1 reads GTSNPN; CDR2 reads SVGIG (reference sequence). The CDR3 runs to 14 residues. The CDR3 DNA reads as TGTGCCTGGGTTGGGACAGGGGAAGGCTATGGCTACACCTTC. It encodes CAWVGTGEGYGYTF.

This clone was picked up one time. The chain has TRBV15 and TRBJ1-6; 9 bases align to TRBD1. Trimming cost V 2 bases and J 8 bases; bases outside gene matches: 10. Germline values: CDR1 LNHNV, CDR2 YYDKDF (reference sequence). This CDR3 region has 17 residues. CDR3 DNA: TGTGCCACCAGCAGACCCGAAAGGACAGGGGTGGATTCACCCCTCCACTTT. Translation gives CATSRPERTGVDSPLHF. The variable domain in full, with the rest retrieved from reference TRBV15 and TRBJ1-6, is DAMVIQNPRYQVTQFGKPVTLSCSQTLNHNVMYWYQQKSSQAPKLLFHYYDKDFNNEADTPDNFQSRRPNTSFCFLDIRSPGLGDTAMYLCATSRPERTGVDSPLHFGNGTRLTVT.

The V gene is TRBV29-1, the J gene TRBJ1-6; TRBD1 matches at 10 bases. Looked up from germline, CDR1 is SQVTM and CDR2 is ANQGSEA. CDR3 length: 14 residues. V shed 3 bases and J 8 bases; nucleotides not matched to a gene: 4. CDR3 nucleotide sequence: TGCAGCGTTGATCCCGGACAGGGGGATTCACCCCTCCACTTT. Its translation: CSVDPGQGDSPLHF.

CDR3 in DNA: TGTGCCAGTAGTCTCTGGGACGAAGCTTTCTTT. Amino acid sequence: CASSLWDEAFF. V gene TRBV19 combines with J gene TRBJ1-1; D perhaps matches TRBD1 (5 bases). V was shortened by 5 bases and J by 8 bases, with 9 bases between the two germline ends. Per the germline V gene, CDR1 is LNHDA and CDR2 is SQIVND (reference sequence). The CDR3 totals 11 residues.

The chain recombines TRBV4-1 with TRBJ2-7; no clear D. Germline CDR1 MGHRA, CDR2 YSYEKL. The ends were cut back, 3 bases at V and 7 bases at J, with 16 bases in the middle. CDR3 length equals 14 residues. CDR3: CASSQSHHGLEQYF. Here the CDR3 DNA reads TGCGCCAGCAGCCAGAGCCACCATGGGCTGGAGCAGTACTTC.

The chain joins TRBV4-1 to TRBJ2-7; TRBD1 might be the D (5 bases). The V end was cut by 0 bases, the J end by 1 base, with 10 bases between. Germline CDR1 is MGHRA and CDR2 is YSYEKL. The CDR3 loop spans 15 amino acids. The CDR3 loop is CASSQDPGSSYEQYF. The CDR3 DNA is TGCGCCAGCAGCCAAGATCCAGGGTCGTCCTACGAGCAGTACTTC.

This chain connects TRBV5-1 to TRBJ2-1; D gene uncertain. This CDR3 is 15 amino acids long. Germline V CDR1 and CDR2: SGHRS, YFSETQ. The germline V and J ends were trimmed by 0 bases and 0 bases, with 7 bases remaining between them. CDR3 in amino acids: CASSLGSSSYNEQFF. The CDR3 nucleotides are TGCGCCAGCAGCTTGGGCTCGAGCTCCTACAATGAGCAGTTCTTC. Using reference TRBV5-1 and TRBJ2-1 for the parts outside the CDR3, the full variable domain is KAGVTQTPRYLIKTRGQQVTLSCSPISGHRSVSWYQQTPGQGLQFLFEYFSETQRNKGNFPGRFSGRQFSNSRSEMNVSTLELGDSALYLCASSLGSSSYNEQFFGPGTRLTVL.

This clone has only one observation. V and J are TRBV30 and TRBJ1-4; unclear D gene. The CDR3 is made up of 15 amino acids. V was cut by 0 bases and J by 5 bases, with 13 bases left in between. Looked up from germline, CDR1 is GTSNPN and CDR2 is SVGIG (reference sequence). CDR3 nucleotide sequence: TGTGCCTGGAGTGTTATGGACGGACTCAATGAAAAACTGTTTTTT. Translating gives CAWSVMDGLNEKLFF.

The rearrangement uses TRBV29-1 and TRBJ2-3, with TRBD2 identical over 12 bases. V lost 3 bases and J lost 0; bases outside the gene matches: 7. Looked up from germline, CDR1 is SQVTM and CDR2 is ANQGSEA. The CDR3 has 17 amino acids. This CDR3 reads CSVEGTSGRGSTDTQYF. For the CDR3, the DNA is TGCAGCGTTGAGGGGACTAGCGGGCGGGGCAGCACAGATACGCAGTATTTT.

The rearrangement links TRBV9 to TRBJ1-5; a weak D match, TRBD1 (5 bases). V shed 7 bases and J shed 10 bases, with 21 bases lying between them. The CDR3 consists of 14 residues. The germline gives CDR1 SGDLS, CDR2 YYNGEE. The CDR3 region has the DNA TGTGCCAGCTCTGCGCGGGCCCTAGGGGAACCCCAGCATTTT. Its translation: CASSARALGEPQHF.

This clone has just a few counts. This sequence joins TRBV5-1 and TRBJ1-1; D ambiguous. V was trimmed by 5 bases and J by 4 bases, leaving 12 bases between them. The CDR3 is made up of 13 amino acids. Germline V gene sequence: CDR1 SGHRS, CDR2 YFSETQ. CDR3 nucleotide sequence: TGCGCCAGCAGGCCCGAGGGTGGCACTGAAGCTTTCTTT. It translates to CASRPEGGTEAFF.

This clone was counted between two and nine times. CDR3 region: CASSFGSGVYNEQFF. The CDR3, as DNA: TGTGCCAGCAGTTTTGGTAGCGGGGTCTACAATGAGCAGTTCTTC. The V and J genes are TRBV25-1 and TRBJ2-1, with 8 nucleotides matching TRBD2. Germline CDR1 reads MGHDK; CDR2 reads SYGVNS. This CDR3 region has 15 residues. V dropped 5 bases and J dropped 3; count of bases not matched to a gene: 6.

The rearrangement uses TRBV23-1 and TRBJ2-7; D remains unclear. TRBV23-1 is an ORF for which the function is uncertain. The V gene lost 0 bases and the J gene lost 0 bases, with 9 bases spanning the gap. CDR3 length equals 15 residues. CDR3 DNA: TGCGCCAGCAGTCAATCGGGCCAGAGCTCCTACGAGCAGTACTTC. Its protein is CASSQSGQSSYEQYF.

This chain joins TRBV7-6 and TRBJ1-5; no firm D call. The germline V gene encodes CDR1 SGHVS and CDR2 FNYEAQ. This CDR3 is 14 amino acids long. The V end lost 4 bases, the J end lost 1 base, and 8 bases lay between the germline ends. The CDR3 reads CASSSGGSNQPQHF. In DNA, the CDR3 is TGTGCCAGCAGCTCGGGAGGGAGCAATCAGCCCCAGCATTTT.

The chain is built from TRBV29-1 and TRBJ1-1; D ambiguous. Germline CDR1 is SQVTM and CDR2 is ANQGSEA. With 3 bases removed from V and 3 bases from J, the gap between germline ends came to 14 bases. This CDR3 spans 14 amino acids. The CDR3, as DNA: TGCAGCGTTGACCAGAACCGTGGGGACACTGAAGCTTTCTTT. Encoded protein: CSVDQNRGDTEAFF. The whole variable domain, filled in from reference TRBV29-1 and TRBJ1-1, reads SAVISQKPSRDICQRGTSLTIQCQVDSQVTMMFWYRQQPGQSLTLIATANQGSEATYESGFVIDKFPISRPNLTFSTLTVSNMSPEDSSIYLCSVDQNRGDTEAFFGQGTRLTVV.

The chain carries TRBV28 and TRBJ1-4; possibly TRBD1 for D (5 bases). The V end was cut by 6 bases, the J end by 4 bases, with 15 bases between. Germline V gene sequence: CDR1 MDHEN, CDR2 SYDVKM. This CDR3 spans 15 amino acids. This CDR3 is CASSLTGRLNEKLFF. The CDR3 DNA reads TGTGCCAGCAGCTTGACGGGACGGCTTAATGAAAAACTGTTTTTT.

The chain employs TRBV2 and TRBJ1-2, with D tentatively TRBD1 (6 bases). The germline CDR1 and CDR2 sequences are SNHLY and FYNNEI. V dropped 2 bases and J dropped 2 bases, with 6 bases sitting between them. This CDR3 is 13 amino acids long. CDR3 DNA: TGTGCCAGCAGTGAAACAGGGAACTATGGCTACACCTTC. Translating it yields CASSETGNYGYTF.

This clone was observed a handful of times. The CDR3 region is CAISDRTSGTSQETQYF. The CDR3 nucleotides are TGTGCCATCAGTGATCGAACTAGCGGGACCAGTCAAGAGACCCAGTACTTC. V and J are TRBV10-3 and TRBJ2-5; 10 nucleotides match TRBD2. The CDR3 contains 17 residues. Losses at the gene ends were 3 bases for V and 2 bases for J; bases not matched to a gene: 9. Germline CDR1 and CDR2: ENHRY and SYGVKD.

This chain joins TRBV27 and TRBJ2-7, with D perhaps assigned TRBD1 or TRBD2 (5 bases each). This CDR3 spans 15 amino acids. Trimming took 7 bases from V and 0 from J, leaving 16 bases between them. The germline CDR1 and CDR2 sequences are MNHEY and SMNVEV (reference sequence). The CDR3 spells CASTSGDGDSYEQYF. The CDR3 DNA is TGTGCCAGCACCTCTGGGGACGGGGACTCCTACGAGCAGTACTTC.

The sample holds a few counts of this clone. The chain recombines TRBV7-9 with TRBJ2-5; D call uncertain. The germline gives CDR1 SEHNR, CDR2 FQNEAQ (reference sequence). With 5 bases removed from V and 3 bases from J, the gap between germline ends came to 7 bases. The CDR3 is 12 residues long. CDR3 bases: TGTGCCAGCAGCCAAGTCAAAGAGACCCAGTACTTC. Its translation is CASSQVKETQYF.

J is TRBJ1-1 and V is TRBV19; tentatively, D is TRBD1 (5 bases). V gave up 4 bases and J gave up 3 bases, with 15 bases separating them. Per the germline V gene, CDR1 is LNHDA and CDR2 is SQIVND (reference sequence). The CDR3 consists of 15 residues. The CDR3 loop is CASSTWGIGDTEAFF. Here the CDR3 DNA reads TGTGCCAGTAGTACCTGGGGGATCGGGGACACTGAAGCTTTCTTT.

With respect to this clone: An end of the junction differs from the germline gene, which may be a read error. This chain uses TRBV6-5 with TRBJ1-3; TRBD1 matches 8 bases. Looked up from germline, CDR1 is MNHEY and CDR2 is SVGAGI. CDR3 length equals 15 residues. Here the CDR3 DNA reads TGTGCCAGCAGCTACTCAGGGGGCGGAGGAAACACCATATATTTT. Amino acid sequence: CASSYSGGGGNTIYF.

V usage is TRBV5-4 and J usage is TRBJ1-6; D is ambiguous. In germline, CDR1 is SGHNT, CDR2 YYREEE (reference sequence). The length of the CDR3 is 16 residues. Trimming removed 0 bases from V and 1 base from J, with 8 bases in between. The CDR3 region has the DNA TGTGCCAGCAGCTTGGAGGTTAGGTCCTATAATTCACCCCTCCACTTT. Protein sequence: CASSLEVRSYNSPLHF.

The chain is built from TRBV29-1 and TRBJ2-1; no clear D. Trimming took off 6 bases at V and 10 bases at J, with 13 bases between the two ends. The CDR3 runs to 11 residues. CDR1 SQVTM and CDR2 ANQGSEA come from the germline V gene. The CDR3 nucleotides are TGCAGCGTCCCGCACTTGGGGGAGCAGTTCTTC. Translating gives CSVPHLGEQFF.

The rearrangement links TRBV29-1 to TRBJ2-3; possible D gene TRBD2, 5 bases. CDR3 length equals 14 residues. Germline CDR1 reads SQVTM; CDR2 reads ANQGSEA. The ends were cut back, 3 bases at V and 0 bases at J, with 10 bases in the middle. The CDR3 DNA is TGCAGCGTTGACGGGGTCCAGAGCACAGATACGCAGTATTTT. The encoded protein is CSVDGVQSTDTQYF.

This clone has only a few counts. The chain employs TRBV29-1 and TRBJ1-2; D is undetermined. CDR1 and CDR2 from the germline V gene are SQVTM and ANQGSEA. Trimming took 2 bases from V and 5 from J, leaving 9 bases between them. The CDR3 contains 12 residues. The CDR3 spells CSVETLEYGYTF. In DNA form, the CDR3 reads TGCAGCGTTGAAACGTTGGAATATGGCTACACCTTC.

This chain connects TRBV18 to TRBJ2-3; 8 nucleotides line up with TRBD2. Germline assignment: CDR1 KGHSH and CDR2 LQKENI. Trimming at V came to 6 bases and at J to 4 bases, leaving 6 bases not matched to a gene. This CDR3 is 14 amino acids long. The CDR3 spells CASSPGLGADTQYF. CDR3 sequence (DNA): TGTGCCAGCTCCCCGGGACTAGGAGCAGATACGCAGTATTTT.

This clone appeared a few times. The CDR3 protein is CSVATLNTGELFF. In nucleotides, the CDR3 is TGCAGCGTCGCCACCCTGAACACCGGGGAGCTGTTTTTT. The chain has TRBV29-1 and TRBJ2-2; no reliable D call. Germline V gives CDR1 SQVTM, CDR2 ANQGSEA. With 6 bases removed from V and 1 base from J, the gap between germline ends came to 9 bases. The CDR3 length is 13 residues.

V gene TRBV27 combines with J gene TRBJ1-5, with D tentatively TRBD1 (5 bases). V was pared by 5 bases and J by 2 bases, with 10 bases between. CDR3 length equals 14 residues. Germline CDR1 is MNHEY and CDR2 is SMNVEV (reference sequence). This CDR3 reads CASSKRQRNQPQHF. CDR3 sequence (DNA): TGTGCCAGCAGTAAGAGACAGCGCAATCAGCCCCAGCATTTT.

This clone was detected only a few times. V and J are TRBV29-1 and TRBJ2-1; D may be TRBD1 or TRBD2 (5 bases each). Between the trimmed V and J ends, which lost 6 bases and 3 bases, there was a span of 18 bases. The length of the CDR3 is 15 residues. CDR1 SQVTM and CDR2 ANQGSEA come from the germline V gene. In nucleotides, the CDR3 is TGCAGCGTCCTCGGGACGCCTCCTAGCTACAATGAGCAGTTCTTC. Translating gives CSVLGTPPSYNEQFF.